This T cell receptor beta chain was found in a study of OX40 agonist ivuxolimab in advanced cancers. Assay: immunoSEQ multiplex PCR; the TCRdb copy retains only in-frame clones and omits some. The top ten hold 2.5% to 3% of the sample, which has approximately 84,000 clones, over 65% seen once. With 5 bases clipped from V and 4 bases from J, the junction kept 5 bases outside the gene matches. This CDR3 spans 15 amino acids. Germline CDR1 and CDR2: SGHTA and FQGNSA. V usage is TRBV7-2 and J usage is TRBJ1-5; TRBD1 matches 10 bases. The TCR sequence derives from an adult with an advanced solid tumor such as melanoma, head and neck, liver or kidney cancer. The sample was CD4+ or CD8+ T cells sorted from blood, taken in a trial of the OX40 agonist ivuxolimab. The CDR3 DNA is TGTGCCAGCAGCCCGGGGGGACAGGGGAATCAGCCCCAGCATTTT. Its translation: CASSPGGQGNQPQHF.